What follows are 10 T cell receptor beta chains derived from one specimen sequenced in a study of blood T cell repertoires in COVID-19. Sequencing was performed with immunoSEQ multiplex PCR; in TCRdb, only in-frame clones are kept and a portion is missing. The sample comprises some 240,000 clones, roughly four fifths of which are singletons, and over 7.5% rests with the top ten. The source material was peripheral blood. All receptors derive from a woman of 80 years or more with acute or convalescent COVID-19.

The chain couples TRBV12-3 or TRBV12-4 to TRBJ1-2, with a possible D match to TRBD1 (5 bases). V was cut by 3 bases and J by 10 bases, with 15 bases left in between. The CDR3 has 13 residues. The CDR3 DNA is TGTGCCAGCAGTTTGTGGCAGGGTAGTGACTACACCTTC. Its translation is CASSLWQGSDYTF.

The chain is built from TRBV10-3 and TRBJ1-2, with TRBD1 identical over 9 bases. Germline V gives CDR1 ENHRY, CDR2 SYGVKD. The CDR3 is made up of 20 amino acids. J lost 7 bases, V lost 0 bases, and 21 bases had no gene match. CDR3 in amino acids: CAISESFWQGQGSTAGGYTF. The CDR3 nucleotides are TGTGCCATCAGTGAGTCTTTTTGGCAGGGACAGGGATCTACGGCAGGTGGCTACACCTTC.

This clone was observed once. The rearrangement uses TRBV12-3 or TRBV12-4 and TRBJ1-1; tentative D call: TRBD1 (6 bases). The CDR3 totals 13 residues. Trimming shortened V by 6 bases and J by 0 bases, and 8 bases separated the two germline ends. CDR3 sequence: CASSGQMNTEAFF. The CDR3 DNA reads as TGTGCCAGCAGCGGACAGATGAACACTGAAGCTTTCTTT.

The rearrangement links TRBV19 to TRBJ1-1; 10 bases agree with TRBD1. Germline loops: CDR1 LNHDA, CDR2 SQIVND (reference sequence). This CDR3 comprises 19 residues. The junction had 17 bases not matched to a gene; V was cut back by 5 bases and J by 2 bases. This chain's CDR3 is CASSPGKRVRDRGNTEAFF. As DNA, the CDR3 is TGTGCCAGTAGTCCTGGAAAAAGAGTCCGGGACAGGGGTAACACTGAAGCTTTCTTT. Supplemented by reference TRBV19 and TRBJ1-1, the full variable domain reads DGGITQSPKYLFRKEGQNVTLSCEQNLNHDAMYWYRQDPGQGLRLIYYSQIVNDFQKGDIAEGYSVSREKKESFPLTVTSAQKNPTAFYLCASSPGKRVRDRGNTEAFFGQGTRLTVV.

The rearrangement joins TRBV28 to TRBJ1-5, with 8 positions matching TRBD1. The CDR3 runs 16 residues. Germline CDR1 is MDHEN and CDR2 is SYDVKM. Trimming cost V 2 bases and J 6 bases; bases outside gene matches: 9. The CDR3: CASSLGRAGGLQPQHF. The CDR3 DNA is TGTGCCAGCAGTTTAGGTAGGGCAGGGGGCCTTCAGCCCCAGCATTTT.

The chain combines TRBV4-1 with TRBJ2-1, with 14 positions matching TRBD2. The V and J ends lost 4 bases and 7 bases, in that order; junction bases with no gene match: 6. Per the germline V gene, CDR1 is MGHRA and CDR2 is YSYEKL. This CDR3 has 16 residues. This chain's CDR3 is CASSRATSGGVNEQFF. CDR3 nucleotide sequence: TGCGCCAGCAGCCGGGCGACTAGCGGGGGGGTAAATGAGCAGTTCTTC.

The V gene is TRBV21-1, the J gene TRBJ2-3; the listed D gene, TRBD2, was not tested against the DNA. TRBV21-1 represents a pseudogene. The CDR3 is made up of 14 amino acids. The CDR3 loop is CASSNGTSRDTQYF. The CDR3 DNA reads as TGTGCCAGCAGCAATGGGACTAGCAGAGATACGCAGTATTTT.

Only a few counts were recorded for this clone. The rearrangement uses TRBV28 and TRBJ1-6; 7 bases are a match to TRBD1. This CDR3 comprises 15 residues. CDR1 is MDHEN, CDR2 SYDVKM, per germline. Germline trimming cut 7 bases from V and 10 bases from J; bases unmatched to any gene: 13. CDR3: CASIRAPTGNSPLHF. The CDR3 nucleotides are TGTGCCAGCATTAGGGCCCCGACAGGGAACTCACCCCTCCACTTT.

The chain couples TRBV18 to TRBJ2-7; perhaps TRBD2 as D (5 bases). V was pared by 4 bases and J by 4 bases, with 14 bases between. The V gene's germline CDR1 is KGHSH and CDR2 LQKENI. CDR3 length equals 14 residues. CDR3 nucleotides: TGTGCCAGCTCACAGGGATCAGCGGCGTACGAGCAGTACTTC. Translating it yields CASSQGSAAYEQYF.

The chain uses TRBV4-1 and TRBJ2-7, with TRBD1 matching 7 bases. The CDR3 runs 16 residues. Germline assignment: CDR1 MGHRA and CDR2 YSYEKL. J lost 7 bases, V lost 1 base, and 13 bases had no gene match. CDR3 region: CASSQGPGQASGEQYF. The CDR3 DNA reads TGCGCCAGCAGCCAAGGCCCCGGACAGGCGTCCGGAGAGCAGTACTTC.